This TCR beta chain was found in a study of CD8+ T cells in alopecia areata. Study in general: Patients in the study were on tofacitinib for 6 to 18 months, then off it for 6 months.

This clone appeared once. Its specificity is unknown. Sample treatment: oral pan-JAK inhibitor, 5-10 mg twice daily. TCR sequencing used cDNA made by reverse transcription of extracted RNA. Profiling relied on immunoSEQ multiplex PCR, and the TCRdb table lists in-frame clones only, not all of them. The sample shows 95,000 to 120,000 clones, 45% to 65% of them seen only once. The study's findings and limits: Lesional scalp, especially alopecia totalis/universalis, showed higher clonality than normal scalp. Tissue-resident alphabeta T cells belonging to normal skin likewise get sequenced within scalp specimens.

Material: CD4+ T cells sorted from blood, obtained at week 24, from a patient treated with tofacitinib. The clonotype originates from a human donor with alopecia areata.

The CDR3 region is CAPPGRHYGYTF. For the CDR3, the DNA is TGTGCCCCCCCGGGGAGGCACTATGGCTACACCTTC. This sequence joins TRBV19 and TRBJ1-2; D unresolved. Germline loops: CDR1 LNHDA, CDR2 SQIVND (reference sequence). The V and J ends lost 11 bases and 3 bases respectively, with 13 bases between them. CDR3 length equals 12 residues.